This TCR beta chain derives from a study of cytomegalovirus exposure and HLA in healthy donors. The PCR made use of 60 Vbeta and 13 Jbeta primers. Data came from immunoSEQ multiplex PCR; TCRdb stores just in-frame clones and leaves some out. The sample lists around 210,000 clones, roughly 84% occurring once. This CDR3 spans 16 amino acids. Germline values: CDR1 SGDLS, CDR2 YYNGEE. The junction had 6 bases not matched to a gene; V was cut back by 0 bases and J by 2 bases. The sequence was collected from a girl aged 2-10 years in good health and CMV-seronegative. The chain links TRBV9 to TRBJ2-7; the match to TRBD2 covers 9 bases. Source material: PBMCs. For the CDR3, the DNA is TGTGCCAGCAGCGTAGGGGTAGCGGGAGACCCCTACGAGCAGTACTTC. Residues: CASSVGVAGDPYEQYF.